This T cell receptor (beta chain) is drawn from a study of blood T cell repertoires in COVID-19. Across the whole study: Donors in the United States, Italy and Spain gave samples during acute or convalescent COVID-19.

In the authors' workflow: Amplification with reference gene primers provided the estimates of nucleated cell counts. Sequencing used immunoSEQ multiplex PCR; TCRdb keeps in-frame clones, though not all of them. Clone size and V and J calls were adopted from that table, with D and trimming inferred from the DNA. This repertoire shows approximately 100,000 clones, around 82% found once; its top ten account for roughly a tenth. This clone appeared a few times. Trimming left V 3 bases short and J 0 bases short, with 9 bases between. The length of the CDR3 is 15 residues. Per germline, CDR1 MNHEY and CDR2 SMNVEV (reference sequence).

This sequence originates from a man in his 70s with active or convalescent COVID-19. The V gene is TRBV27, the J gene TRBJ1-5; D gene unclear. Sequenced material: peripheral blood. CDR3 DNA sequence: TGTGCCAGCAGTTTTTACAATGATAGCAATCAGCCCCAGCATTTT. It translates to CASSFYNDSNQPQHF.